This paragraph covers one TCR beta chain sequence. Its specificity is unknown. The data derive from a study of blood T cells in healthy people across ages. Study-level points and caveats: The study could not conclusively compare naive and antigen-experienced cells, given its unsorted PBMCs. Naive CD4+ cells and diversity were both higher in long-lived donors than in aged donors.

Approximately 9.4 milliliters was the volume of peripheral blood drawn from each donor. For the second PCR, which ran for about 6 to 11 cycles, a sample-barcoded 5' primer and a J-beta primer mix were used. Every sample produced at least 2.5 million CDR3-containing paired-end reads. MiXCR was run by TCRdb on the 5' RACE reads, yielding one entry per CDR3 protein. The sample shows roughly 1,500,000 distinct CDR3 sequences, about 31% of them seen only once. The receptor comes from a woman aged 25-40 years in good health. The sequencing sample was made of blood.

CDR3 loop: CASSSWGIYNEQFF. Written as DNA, the CDR3 is TGTGCCAGCAGCTCTTGGGGTATTTACAATGAGCAGTTCTTC. The chain combines TRBV7-3 with TRBJ2-1; D gene ambiguous. V gave up 4 bases and J gave up 4 bases, with 11 bases separating them. This CDR3 has 14 amino acids. CDR1 and CDR2 from the germline V gene are SGHTA and FQGTGA.